Below, 20 T cell receptor beta chains from the same sample are listed, as sequenced in a study of post-analysis software for immune sequencing data (dated by TCRdb to between 2015 and 2017). Libraries came from PCR. The listed sequencing device is Illumina HiSeq 2500. To reduce PCR and sequencing biases, unique molecular identifiers were built into the TCR beta cDNA libraries. TCRdb reprocessed the public reads (quality trimming at Q25 with fastp, clone calling with MiXCR) and kept in-frame beta chains. Rows are combined by CDR3 protein, so each entry shows the most common genes and DNA. The sample table contains roughly 650,000 distinct CDR3 sequences; only one count was recorded for about 60% of them. Of the sample, around 11% is held by the ten largest clones. What the study reported, not specific to this receptor: Roughly 5 TRBV segments, including TRBV5-6, TRBV5-1 and TRBV20-1, were significantly more frequent in patients than controls.

These TCRs are of unknown antigen specificity. The sample taken for sequencing was blood. The receptors shown here come from a girl aged 2 to 10 with multiple sclerosis.

The CDR3 is CATSRGRGGENEQFF. CDR3 nucleotides: TGTGCCACCAGCCGAGGGAGGGGGGGAGAGAATGAGCAGTTCTTC. The V call is TRBV24-1, the J call TRBJ2-1; weak D call: TRBD2 (7 bases). Germline CDR1 reads KGHDR; CDR2 reads SFDVKD. This CDR3 spans 15 amino acids. V lost 7 bases to trimming and J lost 7 bases, with 19 bases between them.

V is TRBV7-3 and J is TRBJ1-1; a weak D match, TRBD1 (6 bases). CDR3 length: 15 amino acids. Germline loops: CDR1 SGHTA, CDR2 FQGTGA. V was cut by 4 bases and J by 4 bases, with 16 bases left in between. CDR3 nucleotides: TGTGCCAGCAGCTCACAACAGGGTGTAGGCACTGAAGCTTTCTTT. It codes for CASSSQQGVGTEAFF.

The CDR3 protein is CASSAPGGQGGTEAFF. CDR3 DNA: TGCGCCAGCAGCGCTCCTGGGGGACAGGGAGGCACTGAAGCTTTCTTT. The rearrangement links TRBV5-1 to TRBJ1-1, with 9 positions matching TRBD1. CDR3 length: 16 residues. Germline loops: CDR1 SGHRS, CDR2 YFSETQ. Trimming at V came to 4 bases and at J to 4 bases, leaving 11 bases not matched to a gene.

The rearrangement uses TRBV12-3 or TRBV12-4 and TRBJ2-5, with D unclear. V dropped 9 bases and J dropped 2 bases, with 19 bases sitting between them. The CDR3 has 15 residues. The CDR3 here is CASRSLAGEQETQYF. As DNA, the CDR3 is TGTGCCAGTCGGTCCCTCGCAGGCGAACAAGAGACCCAGTACTTC.

This clonotype has more than one count but fewer than ten. The chain joins TRBV6-6 to TRBJ1-6, with D hard to call. Germline V gene lookup returns CDR1 MNHNY and CDR2 SVGAGI (reference sequence). V was shortened by 5 bases and J by 8 bases, with 10 bases between the two germline ends. This CDR3 contains 13 residues. The CDR3 region has the DNA TGTGCCAGCAGTATTATTCAACATTCACCCCTCCACTTT. It is translated as CASSIIQHSPLHF.

As concerns this clonotype: The junction differs from germline at one of its ends, possibly a read error. V usage is TRBV29-1 and J usage is TRBJ1-2, with D unclear. The germline gives CDR1 SQVTM, CDR2 ANQGSEA. This CDR3 is 15 amino acids long. The CDR3 spells CSVKEWDDRPECYTF. The CDR3 DNA sequence: TGCAGCGTTAAAGAATGGGATGACCGGCCCGAATGCTACACCTTC.

The chain has TRBV5-1 and TRBJ1-1; D remains ambiguous. Trimming pared 0 bases from V and 1 base from J, leaving 10 bases between. The CDR3 runs 15 residues. Germline-derived CDR1 and CDR2 are SGHRS and YFSETQ. The CDR3 DNA reads as TGCGCCAGCAGCTTGGAAGGGCTAAGGAACACTGAAGCTTTCTTT. Its translation: CASSLEGLRNTEAFF.

The gene calls are TRBV19 and TRBJ1-1; tentatively, D is TRBD1 (6 bases). Germline V CDR1 and CDR2: LNHDA, SQIVND (reference sequence). V was pared by 7 bases and J by 1 base, with 13 bases between. The CDR3 has 14 amino acids. DNA for the CDR3: TGTGCCAGTACTCTGGGACAACAGAACACTGAAGCTTTCTTT. Translating gives CASTLGQQNTEAFF.

The chain links TRBV5-1 to TRBJ1-2; D call uncertain. The CDR3 has 13 residues. Germline values: CDR1 SGHRS, CDR2 YFSETQ. Deletions cut 5 bases from V and 2 bases from J, with 10 bases between. In DNA, the CDR3 is TGCGCCAGCAGTGAAACAGCGAACTATGGCTACACCTTC. Amino acids: CASSETANYGYTF.

This chain links TRBV5-1 with TRBJ2-3; TRBD2 matches at 11 bases. The CDR3 runs 15 residues. V lost 5 bases and J lost 6; bases outside the gene matches: 8. The germline gives CDR1 SGHRS, CDR2 YFSETQ. The CDR3 DNA follows: TGCGCCAGCAGAGATCTAGCGGGAGGTCATGATACGCAGTATTTT. Residues: CASRDLAGGHDTQYF.

V is TRBV5-1 and J is TRBJ1-1, with 11 bases matching TRBD1. Per the germline V gene, CDR1 is SGHRS and CDR2 is YFSETQ. V was clipped by 4 bases and J by 6 bases; unmatched bases: 5. The CDR3 spans 14 residues. CDR3 residues: CASSGGTGGSEAFF. CDR3 coding DNA: TGCGCCAGCAGCGGGGGGACAGGGGGGTCTGAAGCTTTCTTT.

V is TRBV20-1 and J is TRBJ2-7; 12 nucleotides align to TRBD2. V dropped 1 base and J dropped 6; count of bases not matched to a gene: 10. This CDR3 spans 16 amino acids. CDR1 is DFQATT, CDR2 SNEGSKA, per germline (reference sequence). This chain's CDR3 is CSARGETSGSVGEQYF. The CDR3 DNA sequence: TGCAGTGCTAGAGGAGAGACTAGCGGGAGCGTTGGCGAGCAGTACTTC.

The chain has TRBV7-2 and TRBJ2-1; TRBD2 agrees at 7 bases. The CDR3 totals 16 residues. The germline V gene encodes CDR1 SGHTA and CDR2 FQGNSA. Trimming took 1 base from V and 3 from J; bases not matched to a gene: 6. CDR3 protein: CASSLGGGGVYNEQFF. CDR3 sequence (DNA): TGTGCCAGCAGCTTAGGGGGGGGAGGGGTCTACAATGAGCAGTTCTTC.

This chain connects TRBV20-1 to TRBJ2-5, with unresolved D. Trimming removed 0 bases at V and 4 bases at J, with 15 bases between. CDR1 DFQATT and CDR2 SNEGSKA come from the germline V gene (reference sequence). The CDR3 loop spans 15 amino acids. In nucleotides, the CDR3 is TGCAGTGCTAGAGATCCGGCGGAAACCCTAGAGACCCAGTACTTC. The encoded protein is CSARDPAETLETQYF.

CDR3: CASSFSGTGDYEQFF. CDR3 coding DNA: TGTGCCAGCAGCTTTTCCGGGACAGGGGACTATGAGCAGTTCTTC. The J gene is TRBJ2-1, the V gene TRBV7-3; TRBD1 matches at 10 bases. With 3 bases clipped from V and 8 bases from J, the junction kept 7 bases outside the gene matches. Germline CDR1 and CDR2: SGHTA and FQGTGA. This CDR3 is built from 15 residues.

The table lists this clonotype with a few counts. The chain links TRBV20-1 to TRBJ2-5; TRBD1 aligns across 10 bases. V shed 7 bases, J shed 5 bases, and the junction held 10 bases outside the gene matches. Germline V gene sequence: CDR1 DFQATT, CDR2 SNEGSKA (reference sequence). The CDR3 sequence is 14 residues long. For the CDR3, the DNA is TGCAGTGTTCCCTTGACAGGGGGCAGCGAGACCCAGTACTTC. Amino acids: CSVPLTGGSETQYF.

This rearrangement joins TRBV27 to TRBJ1-1; TRBD1 agrees at 7 bases. With 2 bases clipped from V and 1 base from J, the junction kept 13 bases outside the gene matches. Germline V gene sequence: CDR1 MNHEY, CDR2 SMNVEV (reference sequence). The CDR3 covers 18 residues. The CDR3 is CASSLGLGETGRNTEAFF. CDR3 bases: TGTGCCAGCAGTTTAGGTCTTGGTGAGACAGGGCGGAACACTGAAGCTTTCTTT.

The J gene is TRBJ2-1, the V gene TRBV29-1, with D possibly being TRBD1 (6 bases). The CDR3 length is 13 residues. V shed 2 bases and J shed 10 bases, with 15 bases lying between them. CDR1 is SQVTM and CDR2 is ANQGSEA in the germline V gene. The CDR3 is CSVEWQGQSEQFF. The CDR3 nucleotides are TGCAGCGTTGAATGGCAGGGGCAGAGCGAGCAGTTCTTC.

This chain joins TRBV12-3 or TRBV12-4 and TRBJ2-1, with 7 nucleotides matching TRBD1. The V segment lost 5 bases and the J segment 7 bases; nucleotides outside the gene matches: 5. This CDR3 has 13 amino acids. The CDR3 reads CASSLQQGNEQFF. The CDR3 DNA reads TGTGCCAGCAGTCTACAACAGGGGAATGAGCAGTTCTTC.

The V call is TRBV12-3 or TRBV12-4, the J call TRBJ2-3; D remains unclear. The CDR3 contains 14 residues. The V end was cut by 3 bases, the J end by 2 bases, with 9 bases between. The CDR3 reads CASSLIQSTDTQYF. The CDR3 DNA follows: TGTGCCAGCAGTTTGATCCAGTCCACAGATACGCAGTATTTT.